The table lists the clone carrying this TCR beta chain with a few counts. These data are taken from a study of blood T cell repertoires in COVID-19. The authors' processing: Estimated nucleated cell counts came from reference gene primer amplification. Assay used: immunoSEQ multiplex PCR; TCRdb lists only in-frame clones, some missing. V and J calls and clone size follow that table, whereas D and trimming were derived from the DNA. The sample holds approximately 240,000 clones; 83% are singletons and the top ten take around 1.3%. This CDR3 has 17 residues. CDR1 SGHVS and CDR2 FNYEAQ come from the germline V gene. V was cut by 3 bases and J by 5 bases, with 20 bases left in between.

The V call is TRBV7-6, the J call TRBJ2-1; the D gene is possibly TRBD2 (6 bases). Sequencing used peripheral blood. This receptor was obtained from a woman under 40 with COVID-19, enrolled during active disease. The CDR3 reads CASSFVSRGRWNNEQFF. CDR3 in DNA: TGTGCCAGCAGCTTTGTTTCTCGTGGGAGGTGGAACAATGAGCAGTTCTTC.